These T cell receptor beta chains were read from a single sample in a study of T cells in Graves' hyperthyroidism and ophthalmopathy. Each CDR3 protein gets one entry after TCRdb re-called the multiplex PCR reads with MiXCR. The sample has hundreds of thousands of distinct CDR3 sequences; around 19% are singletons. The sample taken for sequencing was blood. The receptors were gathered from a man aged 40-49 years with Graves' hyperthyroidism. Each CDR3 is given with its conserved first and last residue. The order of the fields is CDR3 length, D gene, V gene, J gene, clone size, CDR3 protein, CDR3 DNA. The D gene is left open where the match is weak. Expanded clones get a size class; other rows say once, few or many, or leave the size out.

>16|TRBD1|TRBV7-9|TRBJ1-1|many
CASSFMTGFITTEAFF
TGTGCCAGCAGCTTCATGACAGGGTTTATCACGACTGAAGCTTTCTTT
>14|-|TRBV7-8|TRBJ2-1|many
CASSLVQTYNEQFF
TGTGCCAGCAGCTTAGTACAAACCTACAATGAGCAGTTCTTC
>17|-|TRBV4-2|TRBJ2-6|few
CASSPQPGTSGANVLTF
TGTGCCAGCAGCCCACAGCCGGGTACATCTGGGGCCAACGTCCTGACTTTC
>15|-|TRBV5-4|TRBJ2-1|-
CASRKGLQGQNEQFF
TGTGCCAGCAGGAAGGGGTTACAGGGCCAAAATGAGCAGTTCTTC
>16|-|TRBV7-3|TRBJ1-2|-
CASSLDPPAWGFGYTF
TGTGCCAGCAGCTTGGATCCTCCCGCCTGGGGGTTCGGCTACACCTTC
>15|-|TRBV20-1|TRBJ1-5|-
CSARDRGISNQPQHF
TGCAGTGCTAGAGATCGGGGAATTAGCAATCAGCCCCAGCATTTT
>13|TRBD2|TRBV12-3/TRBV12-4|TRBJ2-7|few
CASSFLAGVEQYF
TGTGCCAGCAGTTTTCTAGCGGGGGTAGAGCAGTACTTC
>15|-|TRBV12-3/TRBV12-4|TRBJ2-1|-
CASSFSGIPYNEQFF
TGTGCCAGCAGTTTTAGCGGAATCCCCTACAATGAGCAGTTCTTC
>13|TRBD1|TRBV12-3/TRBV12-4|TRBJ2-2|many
CAVDRANTGELFF
TGTGCCGTCGACAGGGCGAACACCGGGGAGCTGTTTTTT
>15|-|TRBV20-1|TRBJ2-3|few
CSATPSGVNTDTQYF
TGCAGTGCTACCCCTTCGGGGGTTAACACAGATACGCAGTATTTT
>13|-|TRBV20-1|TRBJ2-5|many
CSARDHIQETQYF
TGCAGTGCTAGAGATCATATCCAAGAGACCCAGTACTTC
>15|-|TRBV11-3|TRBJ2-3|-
CASSLVSRESDTQYF
TGTGCCAGCAGCTTAGTTTCGAGGGAGTCAGATACGCAGTATTTT
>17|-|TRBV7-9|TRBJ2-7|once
CASSSTTRAESSYEQYF
TGTGCCAGCAGCTCCACAACGCGGGCAGAGAGCTCCTACGAGCAGTACTTC
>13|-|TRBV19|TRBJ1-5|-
CASNTEGLAPQHF
TGTGCCAGTAATACAGAGGGCCTGGCGCCCCAGCATTTT
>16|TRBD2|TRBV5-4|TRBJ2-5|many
CASSGGLASIQETQYF
TGTGCCAGCAGCGGGGGACTAGCGTCGATCCAAGAGACCCAGTACTTC
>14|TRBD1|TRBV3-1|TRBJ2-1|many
CASRTSGGYNEQFF
TGTGCCAGCAGAACCTCAGGGGGCTACAATGAGCAGTTCTTC
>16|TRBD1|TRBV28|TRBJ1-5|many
CASSSDYRGSNQPQHF
TGTGCCAGCAGTTCCGATTACAGGGGAAGCAATCAGCCCCAGCATTTT
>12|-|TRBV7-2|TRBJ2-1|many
CASSSFGNEQFF
TGTGCCAGCAGCTCCTTCGGAAATGAGCAGTTCTTC
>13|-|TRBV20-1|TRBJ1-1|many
CSARGQKNTEAFF
TGCAGTGCCAGAGGACAGAAGAACACTGAAGCTTTCTTT
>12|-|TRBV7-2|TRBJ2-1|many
CASSHPSNEQFF
TGTGCCAGCAGCCACCCATCCAATGAGCAGTTCTTC
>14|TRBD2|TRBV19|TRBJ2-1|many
CASRGLARDNEQFF
TGTGCCAGTAGGGGACTAGCGCGCGACAATGAGCAGTTCTTC
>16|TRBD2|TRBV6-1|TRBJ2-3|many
CASSNAGTSGGDTQYF
TGTGCCAGCAGTAACGCTGGGACTAGCGGGGGAGATACGCAGTATTTT
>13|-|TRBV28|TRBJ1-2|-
CASGGAYNYGHTF
TGTGCCTCCGGGGGAGCATATAACTATGGCCACACCTTC
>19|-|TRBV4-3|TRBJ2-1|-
CASSQDRLAEAPGYNEQFF
TGCGCCAGCAGCCAAGATCGTTTAGCTGAAGCTCCCGGCTACAATGAGCAGTTCTTC
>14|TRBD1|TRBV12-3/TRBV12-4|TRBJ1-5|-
CASSRDRVDQPQHF
TGTGCCAGCAGCCGCGACAGGGTTGATCAGCCCCAGCATTTT
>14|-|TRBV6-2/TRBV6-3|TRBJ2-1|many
CASSYVRAYNEQFF
TGTGCCAGCAGTTATGTTCGGGCTTACAATGAGCAGTTCTTC
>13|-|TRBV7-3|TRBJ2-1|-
CASSLGARDEQFF
TGTGCCAGCAGCCTAGGGGCGAGGGATGAGCAGTTCTTC